The 7 T cell receptor beta chains below all came from one sample that was sequenced in a study of early T cells in non-severe SARS-CoV-2 infection (dated by TCRdb to 2020 to 2023). Library preparation was by 5' RACE. Sequencer: NextSeq 500. Starting from the raw public reads, TCRdb applied fastp trimming at Q25, assembled clones with MiXCR and retained in-frame beta chains. Each entry is one CDR3 protein sequence, shown with its most common DNA and genes. The sample has 80,000 to 95,000 distinct CDR3 sequences on record, about 15% of them singletons. Roughly 4.7% of the sample rests with the top ten. The sequenced sample was whole blood, obtained at baseline. The receptors were sampled from an adult who was a healthcare worker with PCR-confirmed SARS-CoV-2 infection or an uninfected control (not recorded which).

This clonotype has a count of ten or more. The chain carries TRBV15 and TRBJ1-2; 7 bases are shared with TRBD1. The V gene end was trimmed by 8 bases and the J gene end by 0 bases; junction bases not matched to a gene: 6. From germline, CDR1 is LNHNV and CDR2 YYDKDF (reference sequence). This CDR3 has 14 residues. The CDR3 DNA reads TGTGCCACCGGTGGACAGGCTCCTAACTATGGCTACACCTTC. It is translated as CATGGQAPNYGYTF.

This clonotype has more than one count but fewer than ten. The chain links TRBV20-1 to TRBJ2-4; 9 bases match TRBD2. Germline CDR1 DFQATT, CDR2 SNEGSKA (reference sequence). V was pared by 0 bases and J by 7 bases, with 1 base of the junction left unmatched. This CDR3 is built from 13 residues. The CDR3 is CSAREGLANIQYF. As DNA, the CDR3 is TGCAGTGCTAGAGAGGGACTAGCCAACATTCAGTACTTC.

This clonotype was seen only a few times. The chain carries TRBV12-3 or TRBV12-4 and TRBJ2-3, with unresolved D. The V gene lost 3 bases and the J gene lost 8 bases, with 12 bases spanning the gap. The CDR3 is 13 residues long. The CDR3 spells CASSLSPVGTQYF. Written as DNA, the CDR3 is TGTGCCAGCAGTTTGTCTCCCGTGGGTACGCAGTATTTT.

This clonotype was recorded a few times. The chain joins TRBV12-3 or TRBV12-4 to TRBJ2-7; D is perhaps TRBD1 (6 bases). V shed 3 bases and J shed 3 bases, with 9 bases lying between them. CDR3 length: 13 residues. The CDR3 nucleotides read TGTGCCAGCAGTTTCCGACAGGTCTACGAGCAGTACTTC. Its translation: CASSFRQVYEQYF.

The rearrangement uses TRBV6-5 and TRBJ2-1; D is unclear. The CDR3 is 11 amino acids. The germline gives CDR1 MNHEY, CDR2 SVGAGI. Trimming cost V 5 bases and J 5 bases, with 4 bases left between them. CDR3: CASSLHNEQFF. CDR3 nucleotide sequence: TGTGCCAGCAGTCTCCACAATGAGCAGTTCTTC.

This clonotype was counted many times. This rearrangement joins TRBV27 to TRBJ2-7; possibly TRBD1 for D (5 bases). The CDR3 totals 14 residues. The germline gives CDR1 MNHEY, CDR2 SMNVEV (reference sequence). Trimming pared 6 bases from V and 2 bases from J, leaving 14 bases between. The CDR3 sequence: CASRSGHFPYEQYF. CDR3 DNA: TGTGCCAGCAGATCCGGACACTTCCCCTACGAGCAGTACTTC.

This clonotype was observed at least ten times. This chain links TRBV5-1 with TRBJ2-2; 8 nucleotides line up with TRBD1. CDR3 length: 14 residues. The V gene's germline CDR1 is SGHRS and CDR2 YFSETQ. J gave up 5 bases and V 8 bases, and 8 bases lay outside the gene matches. CDR3 residues: CASTGQGRTGELFF. CDR3 bases: TGCGCCAGTACCGGACAGGGACGAACCGGGGAGCTGTTTTTT.